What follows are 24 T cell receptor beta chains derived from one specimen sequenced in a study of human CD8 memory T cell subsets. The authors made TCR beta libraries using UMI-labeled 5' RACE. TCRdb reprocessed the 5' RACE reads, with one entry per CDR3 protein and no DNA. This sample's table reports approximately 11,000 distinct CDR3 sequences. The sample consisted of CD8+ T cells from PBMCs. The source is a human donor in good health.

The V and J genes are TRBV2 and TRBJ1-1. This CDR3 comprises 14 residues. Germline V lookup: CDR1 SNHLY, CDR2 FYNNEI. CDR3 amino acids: CASSELTVNTEAFF.

CDR3: CASSGGLAGDNEQFF. The J gene is TRBJ2-1, the V gene TRBV5-4; TCRdb designates TRBD2, a call that cannot be tested without DNA. Germline CDR1 SGHNT, CDR2 YYREEE (reference sequence). This CDR3 is built from 15 residues.

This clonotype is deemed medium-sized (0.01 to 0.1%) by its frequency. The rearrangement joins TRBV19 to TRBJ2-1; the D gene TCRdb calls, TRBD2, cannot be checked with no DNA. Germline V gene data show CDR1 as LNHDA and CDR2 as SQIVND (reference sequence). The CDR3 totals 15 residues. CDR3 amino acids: CASSLSGSSYNEQFF.

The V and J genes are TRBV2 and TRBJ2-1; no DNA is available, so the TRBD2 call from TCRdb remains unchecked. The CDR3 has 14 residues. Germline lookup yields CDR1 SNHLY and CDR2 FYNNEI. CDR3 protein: CASGGLISYNEQFF.

The CDR3 reads CATSDLRWGYTF. The chain joins TRBV24-1 to TRBJ1-2. The CDR3 is 12 amino acids. From germline, CDR1 is KGHDR and CDR2 SFDVKD.

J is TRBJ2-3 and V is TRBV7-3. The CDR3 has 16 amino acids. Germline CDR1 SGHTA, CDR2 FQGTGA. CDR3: CASSLIDELATDTQYF.

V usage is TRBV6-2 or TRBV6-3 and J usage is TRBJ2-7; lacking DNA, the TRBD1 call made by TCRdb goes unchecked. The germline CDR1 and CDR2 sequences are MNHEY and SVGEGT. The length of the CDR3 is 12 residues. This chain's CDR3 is CASSTPAGEQYF.

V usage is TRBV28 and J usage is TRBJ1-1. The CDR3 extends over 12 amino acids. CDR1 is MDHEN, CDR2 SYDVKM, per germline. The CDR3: CASSFSQTEAFF.

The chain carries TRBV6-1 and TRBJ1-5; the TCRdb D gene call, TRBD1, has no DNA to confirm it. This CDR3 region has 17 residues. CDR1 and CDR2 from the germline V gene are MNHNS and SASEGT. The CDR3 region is CASSNNRGLISNQPQHF.

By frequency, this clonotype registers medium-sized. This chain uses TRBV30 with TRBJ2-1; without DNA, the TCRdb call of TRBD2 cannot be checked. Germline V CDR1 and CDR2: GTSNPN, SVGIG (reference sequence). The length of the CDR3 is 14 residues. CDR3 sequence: CAWSPLAGVGEQFF. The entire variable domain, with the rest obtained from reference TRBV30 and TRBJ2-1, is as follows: SQTIHQWPATLVQPVGSPLSLECTVEGTSNPNLYWYRQAAGRGLQLLFYSVGIGQISSEVPQNLSASRPQDRQFILSSKKLLLSDSGFYLCAWSPLAGVGEQFFGPGTRLTVL.

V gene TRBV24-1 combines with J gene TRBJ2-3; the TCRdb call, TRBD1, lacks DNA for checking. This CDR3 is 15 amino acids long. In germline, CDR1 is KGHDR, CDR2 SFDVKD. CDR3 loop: CATSDFGTAADTQYF.

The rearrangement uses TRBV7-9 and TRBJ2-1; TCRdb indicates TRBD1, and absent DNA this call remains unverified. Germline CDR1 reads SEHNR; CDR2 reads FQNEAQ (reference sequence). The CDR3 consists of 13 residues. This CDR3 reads CATSGTAYNEQFF.

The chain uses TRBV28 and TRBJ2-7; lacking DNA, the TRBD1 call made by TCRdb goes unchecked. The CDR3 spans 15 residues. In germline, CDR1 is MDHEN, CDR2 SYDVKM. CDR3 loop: CASSLEGAGTYEQYF.

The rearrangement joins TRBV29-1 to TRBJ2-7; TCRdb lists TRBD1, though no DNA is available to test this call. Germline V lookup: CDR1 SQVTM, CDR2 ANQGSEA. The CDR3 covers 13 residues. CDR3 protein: CSVRSPSSYEQYF.

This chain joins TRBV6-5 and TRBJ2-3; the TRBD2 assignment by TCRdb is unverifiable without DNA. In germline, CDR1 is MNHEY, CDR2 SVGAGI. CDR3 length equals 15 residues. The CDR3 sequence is CASRPSSARSDTQYF.

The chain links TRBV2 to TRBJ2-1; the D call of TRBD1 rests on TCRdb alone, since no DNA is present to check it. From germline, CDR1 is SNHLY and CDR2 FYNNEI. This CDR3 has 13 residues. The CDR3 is CASGQGAGSEQFF.

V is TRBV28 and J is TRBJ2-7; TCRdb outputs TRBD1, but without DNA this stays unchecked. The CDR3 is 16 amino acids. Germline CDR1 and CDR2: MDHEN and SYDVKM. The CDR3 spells CASSHLPGQGAYEQYF.

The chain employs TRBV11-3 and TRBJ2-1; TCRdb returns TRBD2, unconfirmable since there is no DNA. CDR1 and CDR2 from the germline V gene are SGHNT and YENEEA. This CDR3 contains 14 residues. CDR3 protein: CASSLGEGENEQFF.

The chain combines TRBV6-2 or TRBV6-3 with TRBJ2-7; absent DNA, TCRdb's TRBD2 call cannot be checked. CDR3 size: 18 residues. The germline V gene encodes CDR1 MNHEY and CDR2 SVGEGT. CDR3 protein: CASSHLRTSGTGYYEQYF.

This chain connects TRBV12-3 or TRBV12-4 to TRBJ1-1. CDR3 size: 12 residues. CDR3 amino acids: CASSLGDTEAFF.

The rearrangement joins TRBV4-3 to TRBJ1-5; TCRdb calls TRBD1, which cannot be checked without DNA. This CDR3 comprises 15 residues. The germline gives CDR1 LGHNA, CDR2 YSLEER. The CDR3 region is CASSQDWTGDQPQHF.

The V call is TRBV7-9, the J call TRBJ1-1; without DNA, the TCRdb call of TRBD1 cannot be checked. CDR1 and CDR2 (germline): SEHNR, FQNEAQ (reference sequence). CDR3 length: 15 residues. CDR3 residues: CASSSPGQGITEAFF.

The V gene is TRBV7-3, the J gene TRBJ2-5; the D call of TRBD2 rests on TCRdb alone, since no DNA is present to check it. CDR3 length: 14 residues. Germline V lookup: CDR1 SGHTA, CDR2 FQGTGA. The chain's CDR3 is CASSLSGGDETQYF.

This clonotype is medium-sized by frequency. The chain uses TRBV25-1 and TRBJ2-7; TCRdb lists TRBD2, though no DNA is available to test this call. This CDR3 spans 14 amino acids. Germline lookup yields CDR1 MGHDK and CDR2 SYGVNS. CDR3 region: CASLSSGSSYEQYF.